The 30 T cell receptor beta chains given below trace back to one sample, sequenced in a study of T cell responses to AZD1222 COVID-19 vaccine. Repertoires were generated with immunoSEQ multiplex PCR, while TCRdb's copy carries only in-frame clones and drops some. The table records 90,000 to 150,000 clones, about 85% of them present only once. Here the sequenced sample was peripheral blood, taken 28 days after the second AZD1222 dose. The receptors here all came from an adult who received the AZD1222 COVID-19 vaccine.

The gene calls are TRBV27 and TRBJ1-6, with TRBD1 matching 8 bases. This CDR3 comprises 16 residues. J lost 10 bases, V lost 6 bases, and 14 bases had no gene match. Germline V gene sequence: CDR1 MNHEY, CDR2 SMNVEV (reference sequence). The CDR3 DNA follows: TGTGCCAGCAGGCCCACAGGGGGGAGGTGGAGATCACCCCTCCACTTT. This encodes CASRPTGGRWRSPLHF.

This chain connects TRBV24-1 to TRBJ2-6; TRBD1 might be the D (5 bases). The V end was cut by 4 bases, the J end by 4 bases, with 16 bases between. Germline assignment: CDR1 KGHDR and CDR2 SFDVKD. The CDR3 length is 17 residues. The CDR3 loop reads CATSEGQGTPGANVLTF. The CDR3 bases are TGTGCCACCAGTGAAGGGCAGGGAACTCCGGGGGCCAACGTCCTGACTTTC.

This sequence joins TRBV6-5 and TRBJ1-1; possible D gene TRBD1, 5 bases. CDR1 and CDR2 from the germline V gene are MNHEY and SVGAGI. The CDR3 totals 15 residues. The V and J ends lost 8 bases and 5 bases respectively, with 21 bases between them. The CDR3 reads CASERGTGGWTEAFF. The CDR3, as DNA: TGTGCCAGCGAGAGGGGAACGGGGGGTTGGACTGAAGCTTTCTTT.

This rearrangement joins TRBV30 to TRBJ1-2; D is perhaps TRBD1 (6 bases). CDR1 is GTSNPN, CDR2 SVGIG, per germline (reference sequence). The ends were cut back, 3 bases at V and 2 bases at J, with 19 bases in the middle. CDR3 length: 16 amino acids. The CDR3 is CAWRSGGAGENYGYTF. The CDR3 coding sequence is TGTGCCTGGAGGTCCGGGGGGGCAGGGGAAAACTATGGCTACACCTTC.

DNA for the CDR3: TGCGCCAGCAGCCAAGTCGCCAGGGGGAAAAACATTCAGTACTTC. This encodes CASSQVARGKNIQYF. The chain combines TRBV4-3 with TRBJ2-4, with TRBD1 identical over 7 bases. J gave up 4 bases and V 1 base, and 4 bases lay outside the gene matches. CDR1 and CDR2 (germline): LGHNA, YSLEER. The CDR3 loop spans 15 amino acids.

Only a few counts were recorded for this clone. This rearrangement joins TRBV3-1 (or the pseudogene TRBV3-2) to TRBJ2-3; unclear D gene. Germline CDR1 is LGHDT and CDR2 is YNNKEL (reference sequence). The V end was cut by 5 bases, the J end by 2 bases, with 17 bases between. There are 16 residues in the CDR3. The CDR3 here is CASSSSLGFLTDTQYF. As DNA, the CDR3 is TGTGCCAGCAGCTCCTCCCTGGGATTTCTCACAGATACGCAGTATTTT.

This chain joins TRBV7-3 and TRBJ1-1, with D uncertain. The CDR3 contains 13 residues. Trimming removed 5 bases from V and 0 bases from J, with 7 bases in between. Germline V gene lookup returns CDR1 SGHTA and CDR2 FQGTGA. The DNA of the CDR3 is TGTGCCAGCAGCCAAACAGTGAACACTGAAGCTTTCTTT. Amino acids: CASSQTVNTEAFF.

The chain combines TRBV11-3 with TRBJ1-1; 11 bases agree with TRBD1. Germline V CDR1 and CDR2: SGHNT, YENEEA. V lost 2 bases, J lost 0 bases, and 11 bases stayed unmatched. The CDR3 totals 19 residues. CDR3 loop: CASSLSSGTGGSMNTEAFF. In DNA, the CDR3 is TGTGCCAGCAGCTTATCCTCCGGGACAGGGGGATCTATGAACACTGAAGCTTTCTTT.

This clone was seen a few times. The genes are TRBV7-3 and TRBJ2-2, with 8 bases aligning to TRBD1. The CDR3 covers 16 residues. Germline V lookup: CDR1 SGHTA, CDR2 FQGTGA. Unmatched junction bases numbered 6, after V lost 5 bases and J lost 1 base. The CDR3, as DNA: TGTGCCAGCAGCCCAAAAGGGACAGGGAACACCGGGGAGCTGTTTTTT. Protein: CASSPKGTGNTGELFF.

This chain uses TRBV5-1 with TRBJ2-5, with D hard to call. V shed 0 bases and J shed 8 bases, with 11 bases lying between them. The V gene's germline CDR1 is SGHRS and CDR2 YFSETQ. The CDR3 contains 13 residues. The CDR3 nucleotides read TGCGCCAGCAGCTTGGGATGGGGAAGTACCCAGTACTTC. It is translated as CASSLGWGSTQYF.

This rearrangement joins TRBV19 to TRBJ2-5; D is ambiguous. The CDR3 length is 13 residues. The ends were cut back, 3 bases at V and 9 bases at J, with 14 bases in the middle. The germline V gene has CDR1 LNHDA and CDR2 SQIVND (reference sequence). The CDR3 DNA follows: TGTGCCAGTAGTATGGGTACTCTTGGGGCCCAGTACTTC. Protein sequence: CASSMGTLGAQYF.

This rearrangement joins TRBV9 to TRBJ2-1; perhaps TRBD1 as D (6 bases). Germline values: CDR1 SGDLS, CDR2 YYNGEE. There are 15 residues in the CDR3. With 0 bases removed from V and 7 bases from J, the gap between germline ends came to 14 bases. The CDR3 nucleotides are TGTGCCAGCAGCGTAGACTCTCTTCAGGGGAATGAGCAGTTCTTC. Its translation: CASSVDSLQGNEQFF.

J is TRBJ2-1 and V is TRBV27, with 7 bases lining up with TRBD1. Trimming cost V 5 bases and J 0 bases; bases outside gene matches: 4. This CDR3 contains 15 residues. Germline V lookup: CDR1 MNHEY, CDR2 SMNVEV (reference sequence). CDR3 loop: CASSHHRGSYNEQFF. The CDR3 region has the DNA TGTGCCAGCAGTCATCACAGGGGCTCCTACAATGAGCAGTTCTTC.

The chain joins TRBV11-2 to TRBJ1-3; tentatively, D is TRBD1 (6 bases). The CDR3 length is 16 residues. V lost 1 base and J lost 3, with 13 bases in between. CDR1 and CDR2 (germline): SGHAT, FQNNGV. CDR3 sequence reads: CASSLVRGARGNTIYF. CDR3 DNA sequence: TGTGCCAGCAGCTTAGTGCGGGGGGCGCGTGGAAACACCATATATTTT.

V usage is TRBV2 and J usage is TRBJ2-1, with 10 bases that match TRBD2. This CDR3 has 15 amino acids. Germline V lookup: CDR1 SNHLY, CDR2 FYNNEI. The ends lost 5 bases at V and 1 base at J; junction bases unmatched: 2. The CDR3 DNA reads as TGTGCCAGCAGTCGTAGCGGGGGGTCCTACAATGAGCAGTTCTTC. Amino acid sequence: CASSRSGGSYNEQFF.

The chain joins TRBV6-1 to TRBJ2-6, with D unclear. Germline loops: CDR1 MNHNS, CDR2 SASEGT. The V end was cut by 1 base, the J end by 4 bases, with 11 bases between. The CDR3 has 16 amino acids. The CDR3 sequence: CASSEVTQSGANVLTF. DNA of the CDR3: TGTGCCAGCAGTGAAGTGACCCAATCCGGGGCCAACGTCCTGACTTTC.

The rearrangement joins TRBV29-1 to TRBJ2-3; 10 positions agree with TRBD2. CDR3 length equals 15 residues. Germline CDR1 and CDR2: SQVTM and ANQGSEA. V shed 0 bases and J 4 bases; nucleotides not matched to a gene: 4. CDR3: CSVEELAGVADTQYF. Written as DNA, the CDR3 is TGCAGCGTTGAAGAGCTAGCGGGGGTTGCAGATACGCAGTATTTT.

This clone was counted a single time. The chain is built from TRBV19 and TRBJ1-4, with D unresolved. The germline V and J ends were trimmed by 5 bases and 10 bases, with 17 bases remaining between them. This CDR3 comprises 14 residues. Germline V lookup: CDR1 LNHDA, CDR2 SQIVND (reference sequence). For the CDR3, the DNA is TGTGCCAGTAGTCCGCAGGTAACGGGAGGAAAACTGTTTTTT. It encodes CASSPQVTGGKLFF. Supplemented by reference TRBV19 and TRBJ1-4, the full variable domain reads DGGITQSPKYLFRKEGQNVTLSCEQNLNHDAMYWYRQDPGQGLRLIYYSQIVNDFQKGDIAEGYSVSREKKESFPLTVTSAQKNPTAFYLCASSPQVTGGKLFFGSGTQLSVL.

The gene calls are TRBV19 and TRBJ1-4; 7 nucleotides line up with TRBD1. The CDR3 spans 18 residues. Germline V gene sequence: CDR1 LNHDA, CDR2 SQIVND (reference sequence). V shed 10 bases, J shed 3 bases, and the junction held 20 bases outside the gene matches. CDR3 protein: CATLPRQGLADSNEKLFF. The CDR3 nucleotides read TGTGCCACCCTTCCCCGACAGGGCCTCGCGGATTCTAATGAAAAACTGTTTTTT.

Regarding this clone: Distinct nucleotide sequences in the sample also encode this CDR3. The V call is TRBV11-2, the J call TRBJ1-5; D uncertain. Germline CDR1 reads SGHAT; CDR2 reads FQNNGV. Deletions cut 0 bases from V and 5 bases from J, with 5 bases between. The CDR3 contains 13 residues. The DNA for the CDR3 is TGTGCCAGCAGCTTAGATCGCGATCAGCCCCAGCATTTT. This codes for CASSLDRDQPQHF.

The chain is built from TRBV19 and TRBJ1-5, with D hard to call. This CDR3 has 16 residues. V dropped 5 bases and J dropped 1 base, with 15 bases sitting between them. Germline lookup yields CDR1 LNHDA and CDR2 SQIVND (reference sequence). The CDR3, as DNA: TGTGCCAGTAGTCCTTCCAATCTGGGAAGCAATCAGCCCCAGCATTTT. Protein sequence: CASSPSNLGSNQPQHF.

V gene TRBV25-1 combines with J gene TRBJ2-5, with 9 bases lining up with TRBD2. Germline CDR1 and CDR2: MGHDK and SYGVNS. There are 18 residues in the CDR3. Losses at the gene ends were 0 bases for V and 4 bases for J; bases not matched to a gene: 12. This CDR3 reads CASSEYVPGLASRETQYF. Written as DNA, the CDR3 is TGTGCCAGCAGTGAATATGTCCCGGGACTAGCTTCAAGAGAGACCCAGTACTTC.

The rearrangement joins TRBV7-2 to TRBJ1-3; TRBD1 matches 8 bases. This CDR3 contains 15 residues. Trimming at V came to 1 base and at J to 4 bases, leaving 3 bases not matched to a gene. Germline V CDR1 and CDR2: SGHTA, FQGNSA. The chain's CDR3 is CASSLGPGGGNTIYF. Here the CDR3 DNA reads TGTGCCAGCAGCTTAGGCCCAGGGGGCGGAAACACCATATATTTT.

This clone appeared a single time. The J gene is TRBJ2-7, the V gene TRBV5-8; a possible D gene is TRBD1 (7 bases). Trimming shortened V by 6 bases and J by 4 bases, and 17 bases separated the two germline ends. The CDR3 loop spans 14 amino acids. Per germline, CDR1 SGHTS and CDR2 YDEGEE. CDR3: CASNRRGREYEQYF. The DNA for the CDR3 is TGTGCCAGCAACAGGAGGGGGCGCGAATACGAGCAGTACTTC.

The V and J genes are TRBV5-8 and TRBJ1-2, with 8 nucleotides matching TRBD1. V shed 4 bases, J shed 1 base, and the junction held 9 bases outside the gene matches. There are 16 residues in the CDR3. Germline-derived CDR1 and CDR2 are SGHTS and YDEGEE. CDR3 in DNA: TGTGCCAGCAGCGGATACCGGGACAGGAATAACTATGGCTACACCTTC. It encodes CASSGYRDRNNYGYTF.

This clone showed up just a few times. The chain carries TRBV29-1 and TRBJ2-1; possibly TRBD1 or TRBD2 for D (6 bases each). V dropped 6 bases and J dropped 9 bases, with 21 bases sitting between them. CDR1 SQVTM and CDR2 ANQGSEA come from the germline V gene. The CDR3 totals 14 residues. The CDR3 is CSVGGVDPGSEQFF. CDR3 in DNA: TGCAGCGTGGGGGGCGTGGACCCTGGAAGTGAGCAGTTCTTC.

The chain has TRBV5-4 and TRBJ2-4; D call uncertain. This CDR3 region has 14 residues. The germline gives CDR1 SGHNT, CDR2 YYREEE (reference sequence). Trimming stripped 0 bases from V and 0 bases from J, with 4 bases between. As DNA, the CDR3 is TGTGCCAGCAGCTTGGTGGAAGCCAAAAACATTCAGTACTTC. This sequence encodes CASSLVEAKNIQYF.

The V and J genes are TRBV4-2 and TRBJ2-1; 7 bases fit TRBD1. The CDR3 runs 14 residues. V was clipped by 4 bases and J by 6 bases; unmatched bases: 6. CDR1 and CDR2 from the germline V gene are LGHNA and YNFKEQ. CDR3 DNA: TGTGCCAGCAGCCTTCGGGGACAGAGCAATGAGCAGTTCTTC. Its translation is CASSLRGQSNEQFF.

This clone was observed a few times. The chain couples TRBV3-1 (or the pseudogene TRBV3-2) to TRBJ1-4, with D possibly being TRBD1 (5 bases). Trimming stripped 3 bases from V and 7 bases from J, with 12 bases between. The CDR3 covers 14 residues. Germline-derived CDR1 and CDR2 are LGHDT and YNNKEL (reference sequence). CDR3 protein: CASSQGVDGEKLFF. The DNA of the CDR3 is TGTGCCAGCAGCCAGGGGGTGGACGGTGAAAAACTGTTTTTT.

The CDR3 nucleotides read TGTGCCACCGATAAAGGGGGCTCTGGGGCCAACGTCCTGACTTTC. It codes for CATDKGGSGANVLTF. The gene calls are TRBV19 and TRBJ2-6, with D possibly being TRBD1 (6 bases). Trimming stripped 10 bases from V and 0 bases from J, with 13 bases between. Per germline, CDR1 LNHDA and CDR2 SQIVND (reference sequence). CDR3 length: 15 residues.